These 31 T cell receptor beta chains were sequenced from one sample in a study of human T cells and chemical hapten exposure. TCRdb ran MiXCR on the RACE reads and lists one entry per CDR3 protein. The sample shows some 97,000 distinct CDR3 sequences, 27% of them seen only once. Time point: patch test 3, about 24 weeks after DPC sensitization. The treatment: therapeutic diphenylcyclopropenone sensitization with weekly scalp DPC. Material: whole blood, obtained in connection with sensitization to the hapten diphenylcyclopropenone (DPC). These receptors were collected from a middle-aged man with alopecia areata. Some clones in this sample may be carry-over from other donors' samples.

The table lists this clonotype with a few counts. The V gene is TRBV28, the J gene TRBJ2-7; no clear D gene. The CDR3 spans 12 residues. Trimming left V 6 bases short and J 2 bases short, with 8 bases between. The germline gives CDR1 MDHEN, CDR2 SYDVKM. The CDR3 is CASSLVAYEQYF. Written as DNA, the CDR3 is TGTGCCAGCAGCCTTGTAGCCTACGAGCAGTACTTC.

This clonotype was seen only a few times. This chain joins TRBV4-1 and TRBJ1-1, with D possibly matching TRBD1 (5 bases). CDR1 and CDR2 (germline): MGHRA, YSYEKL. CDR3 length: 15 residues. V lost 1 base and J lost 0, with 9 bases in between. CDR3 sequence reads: CASSQVSGLNTEAFF. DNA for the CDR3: TGCGCCAGCAGCCAAGTCTCAGGGCTGAACACTGAAGCTTTCTTT.

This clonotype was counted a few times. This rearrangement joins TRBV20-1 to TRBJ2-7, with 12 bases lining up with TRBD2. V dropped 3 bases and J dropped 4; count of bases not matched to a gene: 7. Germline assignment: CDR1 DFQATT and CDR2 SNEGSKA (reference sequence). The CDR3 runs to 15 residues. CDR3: CSARTSGRTTYEQYF. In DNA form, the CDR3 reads TGCAGTGCTAGGACTAGCGGGAGAACTACATACGAGCAGTACTTC.

The CDR3 sequence is CASSPPRSNEQFF. The CDR3 DNA reads as TGTGCCAGCAGCCCTCCTAGGTCCAATGAGCAGTTCTTC. J is TRBJ2-1 and V is TRBV7-9, with unresolved D. The CDR3 is 13 amino acids. Germline CDR1 and CDR2: SEHNR and FQNEAQ (reference sequence). The V end was cut by 5 bases, the J end by 6 bases, with 11 bases between.

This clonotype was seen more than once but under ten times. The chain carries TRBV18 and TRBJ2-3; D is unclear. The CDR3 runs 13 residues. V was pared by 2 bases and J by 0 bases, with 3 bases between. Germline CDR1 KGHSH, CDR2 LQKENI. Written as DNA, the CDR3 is TGTGCCAGCTCACCAGAAAGCACAGATACGCAGTATTTT. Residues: CASSPESTDTQYF.

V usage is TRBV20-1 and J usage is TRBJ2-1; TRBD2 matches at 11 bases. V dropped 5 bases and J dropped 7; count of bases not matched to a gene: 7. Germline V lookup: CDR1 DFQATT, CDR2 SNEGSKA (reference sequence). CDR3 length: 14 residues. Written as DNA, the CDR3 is TGCAGTGCTGACCGCCGACTAGCGGGAAATGAGCAGTTCTTC. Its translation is CSADRRLAGNEQFF.

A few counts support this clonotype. The CDR3 bases are TGTGCCAGCAGCTTAGCGCCTAGCGGGAGGGCTGGGGCCAACGTCCTGACTTTC. Translating gives CASSLAPSGRAGANVLTF. The genes are TRBV7-2 and TRBJ2-6, with 12 bases matching TRBD2. The germline V gene encodes CDR1 SGHTA and CDR2 FQGNSA. The CDR3 extends over 18 amino acids. The V and J ends lost 0 bases and 2 bases, in that order; junction bases with no gene match: 2.

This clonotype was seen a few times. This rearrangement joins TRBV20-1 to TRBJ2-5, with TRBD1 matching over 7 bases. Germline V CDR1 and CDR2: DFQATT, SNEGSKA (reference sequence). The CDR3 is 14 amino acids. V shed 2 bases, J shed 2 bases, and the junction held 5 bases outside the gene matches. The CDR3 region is CSARTGTEQETQYF. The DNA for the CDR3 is TGCAGTGCTAGAACCGGGACAGAGCAAGAGACCCAGTACTTC.

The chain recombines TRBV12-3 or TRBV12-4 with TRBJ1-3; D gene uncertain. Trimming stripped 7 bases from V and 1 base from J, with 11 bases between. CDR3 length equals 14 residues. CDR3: CASTRGPSGNTIYF. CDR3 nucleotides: TGTGCCAGCACCCGCGGGCCTTCTGGAAACACCATATATTTT.

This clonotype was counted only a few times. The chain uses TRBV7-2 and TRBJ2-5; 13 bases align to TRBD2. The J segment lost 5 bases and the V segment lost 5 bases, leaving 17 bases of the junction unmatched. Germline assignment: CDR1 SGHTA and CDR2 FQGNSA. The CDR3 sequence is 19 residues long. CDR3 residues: CASSLTWGRLAGGSETQYF. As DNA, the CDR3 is TGTGCCAGCAGCCTCACCTGGGGGAGACTAGCGGGAGGTTCCGAGACCCAGTACTTC.

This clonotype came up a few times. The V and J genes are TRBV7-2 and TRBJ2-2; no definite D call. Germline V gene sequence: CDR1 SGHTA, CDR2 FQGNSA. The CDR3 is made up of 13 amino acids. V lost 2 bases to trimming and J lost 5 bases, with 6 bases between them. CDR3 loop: CASSLQPTGELFF. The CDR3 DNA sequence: TGTGCCAGCAGCTTACAGCCAACCGGGGAGCTGTTTTTT.

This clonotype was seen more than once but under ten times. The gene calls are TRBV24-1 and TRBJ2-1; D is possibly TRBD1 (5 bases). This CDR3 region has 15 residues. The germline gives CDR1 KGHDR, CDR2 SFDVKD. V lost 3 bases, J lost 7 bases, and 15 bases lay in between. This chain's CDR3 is CATSDQGRFANEQFF. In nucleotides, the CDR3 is TGTGCCACCAGTGATCAGGGCCGGTTTGCTAATGAGCAGTTCTTC.

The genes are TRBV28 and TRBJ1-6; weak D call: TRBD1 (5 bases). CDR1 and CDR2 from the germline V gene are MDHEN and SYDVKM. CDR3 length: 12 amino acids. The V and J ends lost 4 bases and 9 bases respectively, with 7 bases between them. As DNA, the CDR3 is TGTGCCAGCAGTTCAGGGTCTTCACCCCTCCACTTT. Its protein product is CASSSGSSPLHF.

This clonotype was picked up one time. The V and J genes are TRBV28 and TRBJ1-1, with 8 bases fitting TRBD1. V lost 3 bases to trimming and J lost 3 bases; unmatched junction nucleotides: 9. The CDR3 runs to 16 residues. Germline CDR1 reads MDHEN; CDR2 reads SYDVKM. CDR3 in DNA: TGTGCCAGCAGTTTTAGTCCTTCGACAGGGGACACTGAAGCTTTCTTT. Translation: CASSFSPSTGDTEAFF.

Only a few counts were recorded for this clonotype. The CDR3 protein is CASSPGRREQYF. For the CDR3, the DNA is TGTGCCAGCAGCCCCGGGCGCCGGGAGCAGTACTTC. The chain uses TRBV3-1 and TRBJ2-7; D gene ambiguous. CDR1 and CDR2 from the germline V gene are LGHDT and YNNKEL (reference sequence). Deletions cut 4 bases from V and 7 bases from J, with 11 bases between. The CDR3 spans 12 residues.

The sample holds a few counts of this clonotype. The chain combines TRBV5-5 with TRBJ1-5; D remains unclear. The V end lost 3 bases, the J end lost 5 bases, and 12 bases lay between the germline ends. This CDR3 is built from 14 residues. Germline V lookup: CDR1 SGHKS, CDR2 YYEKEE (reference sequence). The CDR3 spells CASSSRSGYQPQHF. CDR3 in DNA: TGTGCCAGCAGCTCTCGCTCCGGTTATCAGCCCCAGCATTTT.

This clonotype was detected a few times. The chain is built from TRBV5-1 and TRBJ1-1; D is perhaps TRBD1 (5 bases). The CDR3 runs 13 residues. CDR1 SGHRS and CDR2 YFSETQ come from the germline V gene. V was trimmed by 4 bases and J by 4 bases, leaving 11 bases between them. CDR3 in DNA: TGCGCCAGCAGCCCACAGGTTGGCACTGAAGCTTTCTTT. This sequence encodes CASSPQVGTEAFF.

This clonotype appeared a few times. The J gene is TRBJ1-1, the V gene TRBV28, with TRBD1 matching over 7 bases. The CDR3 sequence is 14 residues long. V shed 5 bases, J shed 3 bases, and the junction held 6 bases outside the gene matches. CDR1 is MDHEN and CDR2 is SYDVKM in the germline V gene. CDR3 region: CASSQLTGYTEAFF. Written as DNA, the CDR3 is TGTGCCAGCAGTCAATTGACAGGGTACACTGAAGCTTTCTTT.

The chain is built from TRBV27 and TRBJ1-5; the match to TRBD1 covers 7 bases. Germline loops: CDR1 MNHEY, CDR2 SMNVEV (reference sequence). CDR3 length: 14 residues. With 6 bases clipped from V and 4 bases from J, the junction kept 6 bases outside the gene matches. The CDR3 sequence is CASSLQGPNQPQHF. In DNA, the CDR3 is TGTGCCAGCAGCCTACAGGGGCCAAATCAGCCCCAGCATTTT.

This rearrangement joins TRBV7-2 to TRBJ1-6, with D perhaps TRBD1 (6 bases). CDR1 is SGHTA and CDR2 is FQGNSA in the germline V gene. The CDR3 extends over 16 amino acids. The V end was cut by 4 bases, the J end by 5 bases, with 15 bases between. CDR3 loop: CASSSFRGADNSPLHF. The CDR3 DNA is TGTGCCAGCAGCTCGTTCCGGGGGGCAGATAATTCACCCCTCCACTTT.

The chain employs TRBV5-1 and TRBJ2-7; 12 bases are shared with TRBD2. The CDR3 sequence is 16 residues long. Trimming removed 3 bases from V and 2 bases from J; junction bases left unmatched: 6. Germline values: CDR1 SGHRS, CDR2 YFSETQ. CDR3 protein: CASSSRLAGGPYEQYF. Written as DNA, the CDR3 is TGCGCCAGCAGCTCCCGGCTAGCGGGAGGGCCCTACGAGCAGTACTTC.

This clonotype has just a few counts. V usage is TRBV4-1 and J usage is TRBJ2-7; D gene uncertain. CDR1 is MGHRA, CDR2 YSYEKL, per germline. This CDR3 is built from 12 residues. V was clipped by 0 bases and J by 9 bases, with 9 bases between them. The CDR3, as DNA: TGCGCCAGCAGCCAAGATATCACAAGGCAGTACTTC. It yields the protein CASSQDITRQYF.

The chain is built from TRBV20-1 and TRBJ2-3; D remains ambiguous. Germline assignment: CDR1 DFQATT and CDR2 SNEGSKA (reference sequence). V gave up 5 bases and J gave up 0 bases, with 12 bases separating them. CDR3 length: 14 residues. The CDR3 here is CSARVSTSTDTQYF. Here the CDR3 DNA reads TGCAGTGCTCGAGTTTCGACCAGCACAGATACGCAGTATTTT.

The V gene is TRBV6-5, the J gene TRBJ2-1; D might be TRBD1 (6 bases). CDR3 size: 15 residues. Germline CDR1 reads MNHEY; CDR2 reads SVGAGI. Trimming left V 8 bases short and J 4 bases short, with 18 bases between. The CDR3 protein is CASDPLGARYNEQFF. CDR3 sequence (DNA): TGTGCCAGCGATCCTTTGGGGGCGCGGTACAATGAGCAGTTCTTC.

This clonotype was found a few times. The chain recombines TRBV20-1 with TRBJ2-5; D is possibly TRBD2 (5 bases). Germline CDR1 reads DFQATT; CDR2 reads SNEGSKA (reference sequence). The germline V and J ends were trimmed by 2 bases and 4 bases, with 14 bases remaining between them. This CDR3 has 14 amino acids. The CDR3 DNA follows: TGCAGTGCTAGATTGAGGGCCGGTCTAGAGACCCAGTACTTC. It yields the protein CSARLRAGLETQYF.

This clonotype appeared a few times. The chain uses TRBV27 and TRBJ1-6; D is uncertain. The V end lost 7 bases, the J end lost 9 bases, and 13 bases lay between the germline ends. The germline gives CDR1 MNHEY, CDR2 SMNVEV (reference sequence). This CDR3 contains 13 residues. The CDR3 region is CASMLTAGSPLHF. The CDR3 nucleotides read TGTGCCAGCATGCTCACGGCCGGTTCACCCCTCCACTTT.

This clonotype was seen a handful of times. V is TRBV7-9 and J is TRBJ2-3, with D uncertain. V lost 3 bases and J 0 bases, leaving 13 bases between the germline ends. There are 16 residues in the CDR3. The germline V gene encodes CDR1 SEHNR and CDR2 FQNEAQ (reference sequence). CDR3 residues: CASSFPLGQSTDTQYF. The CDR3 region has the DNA TGTGCCAGCAGCTTTCCTCTGGGCCAGAGCACAGATACGCAGTATTTT. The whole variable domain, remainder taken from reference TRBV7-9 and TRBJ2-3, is DTGVSQNPRHKITKRGQNVTFRCDPISEHNRLYWYRQTLGQGPEFLTYFQNEAQLEKSRLLSDRFSAERPKGSFSTLEIQRTEQGDSAMYLCASSFPLGQSTDTQYFGPGTRLTVL.

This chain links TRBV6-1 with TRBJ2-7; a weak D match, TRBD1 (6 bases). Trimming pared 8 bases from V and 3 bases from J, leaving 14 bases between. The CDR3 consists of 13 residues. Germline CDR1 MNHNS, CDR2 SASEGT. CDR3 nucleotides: TGTGCCAGCCAAACAGGGTGTTTCTACGAGCAGTACTTC. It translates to CASQTGCFYEQYF.

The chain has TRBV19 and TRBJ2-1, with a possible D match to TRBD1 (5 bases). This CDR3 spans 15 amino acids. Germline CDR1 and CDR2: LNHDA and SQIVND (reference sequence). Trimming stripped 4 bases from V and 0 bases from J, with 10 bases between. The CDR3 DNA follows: TGTGCCAGTAGTACTAGACAGAGCTCCTACAATGAGCAGTTCTTC. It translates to CASSTRQSSYNEQFF.

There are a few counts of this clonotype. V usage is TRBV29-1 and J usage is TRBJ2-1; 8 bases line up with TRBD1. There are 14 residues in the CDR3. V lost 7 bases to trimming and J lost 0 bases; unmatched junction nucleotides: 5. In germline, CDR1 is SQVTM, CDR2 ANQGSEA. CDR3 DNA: TGCAGCGGAAGGACAGGGAACTCCTACAATGAGCAGTTCTTC. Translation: CSGRTGNSYNEQFF.

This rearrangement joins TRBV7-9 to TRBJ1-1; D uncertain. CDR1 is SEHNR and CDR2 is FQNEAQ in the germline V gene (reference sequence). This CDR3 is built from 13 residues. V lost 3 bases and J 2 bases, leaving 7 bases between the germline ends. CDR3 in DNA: TGTGCCAGCAGCTTCCGGGTTAACACTGAAGCTTTCTTT. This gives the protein CASSFRVNTEAFF.